What follows is one T cell receptor beta chain and its context. Its antigen remains unknown. The entry originates in a study of blood T cells in healthy people across ages. As for the study in general: About one barcoded beta molecule per two T cells was captured by template switching. Study observations and caveats: The study found TCR beta diversity correlated strongly with naive T cell percentage. Unknown CMV status may confound age-related changes in expanded clones.

Trimming removed 11 bases from V and 10 bases from J, with 16 bases in between. This CDR3 spans 11 amino acids. The germline V gene has CDR1 MNHNY and CDR2 SVGAGI (reference sequence). It was with a sample-barcoded 5' primer and a J-beta primer mix that a second PCR of roughly 7 to 12 cycles was run. The template-switch adaptor was a 5' adaptor with 12 random nucleotides. It tagged each cDNA molecule. MiXCR, run by TCRdb on the 5' RACE reads, gives a single entry per CDR3 protein. Of approximately 1,000,000 distinct CDR3 sequences listed, 30% to 40% are singletons. Material: blood. This TCR derives from a man aged 18 to 30 in good health. V gene TRBV6-6 combines with J gene TRBJ2-3, with D possibly called TRBD1 or TRBD2 (5 bases each). The CDR3 loop reads CASWGSGAQYF. The CDR3 DNA sequence: TGTGCCTCCTGGGGGTCCGGAGCGCAGTATTTT.